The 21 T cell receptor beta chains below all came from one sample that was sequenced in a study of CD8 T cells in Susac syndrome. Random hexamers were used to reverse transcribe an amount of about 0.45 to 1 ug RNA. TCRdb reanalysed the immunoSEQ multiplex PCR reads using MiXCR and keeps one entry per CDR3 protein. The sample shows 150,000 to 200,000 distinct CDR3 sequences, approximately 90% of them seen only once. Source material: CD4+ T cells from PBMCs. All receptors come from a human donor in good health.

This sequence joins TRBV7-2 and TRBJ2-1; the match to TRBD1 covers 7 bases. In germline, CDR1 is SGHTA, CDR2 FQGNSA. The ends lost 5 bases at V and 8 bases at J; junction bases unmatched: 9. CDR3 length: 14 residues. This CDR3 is CASSQQGPWDEQFF. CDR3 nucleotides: TGTGCCAGCAGCCAACAGGGGCCATGGGATGAGCAGTTCTTC. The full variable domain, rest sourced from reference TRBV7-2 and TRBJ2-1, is GAGVSQSPSNKVTEKGKDVELRCDPISGHTALYWYRQSLGQGLEFLIYFQGNSAPDKSGLPSDRFSAERTGGSVSTLTIQRTQQEDSAVYLCASSQQGPWDEQFFGPGTRLTVL.

The CDR3 reads CASSLIPRGTGELFF. DNA for the CDR3: TGTGCCAGCAGTTTAATCCCCAGGGGCACCGGGGAGCTGTTTTTT. The chain couples TRBV12-3 or TRBV12-4 to TRBJ2-2, with D possibly matching TRBD1 (6 bases). With 2 bases removed from V and 4 bases from J, the gap between germline ends came to 11 bases. This CDR3 has 15 residues.

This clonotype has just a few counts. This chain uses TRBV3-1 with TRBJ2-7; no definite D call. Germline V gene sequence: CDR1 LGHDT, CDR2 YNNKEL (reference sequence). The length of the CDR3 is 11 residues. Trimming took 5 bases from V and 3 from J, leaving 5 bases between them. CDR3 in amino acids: CASSLNYEQYF. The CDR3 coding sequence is TGTGCCAGCAGCTTAAACTACGAGCAGTACTTC.

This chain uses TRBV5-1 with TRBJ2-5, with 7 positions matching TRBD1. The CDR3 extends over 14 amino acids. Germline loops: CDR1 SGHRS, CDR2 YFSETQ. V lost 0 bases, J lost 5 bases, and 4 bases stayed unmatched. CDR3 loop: CASSLVGGHETQYF. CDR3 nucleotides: TGCGCCAGCAGCTTGGTAGGGGGCCACGAGACCCAGTACTTC.

The CDR3 DNA sequence: TGCAGTGCTAGAGATGCTAGCCTCCAAGAGACCCAGTACTTC. Translation: CSARDASLQETQYF. V usage is TRBV20-1 and J usage is TRBJ2-5; weak D call: TRBD2 (5 bases). V was shortened by 0 bases and J by 1 base, with 9 bases between the two germline ends. Germline CDR1 is DFQATT and CDR2 is SNEGSKA (reference sequence). The CDR3 loop spans 14 amino acids.

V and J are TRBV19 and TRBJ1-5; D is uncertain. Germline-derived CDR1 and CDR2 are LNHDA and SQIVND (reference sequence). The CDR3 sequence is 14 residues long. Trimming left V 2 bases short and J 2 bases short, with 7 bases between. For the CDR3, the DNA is TGTGCCAGTAGTATACTGGAGGGCAATCAGCCCCAGCATTTT. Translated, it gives CASSILEGNQPQHF.

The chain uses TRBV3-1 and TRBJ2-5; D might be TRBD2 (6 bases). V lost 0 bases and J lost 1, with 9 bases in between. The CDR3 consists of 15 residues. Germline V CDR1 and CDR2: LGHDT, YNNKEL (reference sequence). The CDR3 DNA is TGTGCCAGCAGCCAAGAGCGGAGGGGCCAAGAGACCCAGTACTTC. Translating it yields CASSQERRGQETQYF.

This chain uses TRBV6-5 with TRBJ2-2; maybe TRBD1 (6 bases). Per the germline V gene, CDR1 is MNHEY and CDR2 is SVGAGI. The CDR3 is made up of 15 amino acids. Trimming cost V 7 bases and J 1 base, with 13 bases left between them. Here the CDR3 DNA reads TGTGCCAGCACCTCCCGCAGGGGGAACACCGGGGAGCTGTTTTTT. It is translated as CASTSRRGNTGELFF.

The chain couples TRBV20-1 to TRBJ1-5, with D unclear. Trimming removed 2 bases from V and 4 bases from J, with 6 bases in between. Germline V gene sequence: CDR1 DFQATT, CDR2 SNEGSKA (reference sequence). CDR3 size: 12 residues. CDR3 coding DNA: TGCAGTGCTAGACGGCAGAATCAGCCCCAGCATTTT. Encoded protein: CSARRQNQPQHF.

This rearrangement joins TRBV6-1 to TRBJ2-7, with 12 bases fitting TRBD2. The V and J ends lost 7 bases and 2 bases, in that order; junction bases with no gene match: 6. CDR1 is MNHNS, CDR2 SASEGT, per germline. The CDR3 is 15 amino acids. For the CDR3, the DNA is TGTGCCAGCACCCGGACTAGCGGGGAAACCTACGAGCAGTACTTC. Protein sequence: CASTRTSGETYEQYF.

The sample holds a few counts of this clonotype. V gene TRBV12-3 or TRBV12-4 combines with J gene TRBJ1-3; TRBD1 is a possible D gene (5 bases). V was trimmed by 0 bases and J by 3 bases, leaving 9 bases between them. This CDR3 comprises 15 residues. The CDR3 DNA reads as TGTGCCAGCAGTTTAGCGGGGGGAAGTGGAAACACCATATATTTT. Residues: CASSLAGGSGNTIYF.

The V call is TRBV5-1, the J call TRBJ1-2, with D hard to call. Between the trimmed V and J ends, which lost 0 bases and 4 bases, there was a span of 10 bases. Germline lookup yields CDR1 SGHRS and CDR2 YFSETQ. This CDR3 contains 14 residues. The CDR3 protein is CASSLGYGSYGYTF. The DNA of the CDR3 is TGCGCCAGCAGCTTGGGTTACGGGTCCTATGGCTACACCTTC.

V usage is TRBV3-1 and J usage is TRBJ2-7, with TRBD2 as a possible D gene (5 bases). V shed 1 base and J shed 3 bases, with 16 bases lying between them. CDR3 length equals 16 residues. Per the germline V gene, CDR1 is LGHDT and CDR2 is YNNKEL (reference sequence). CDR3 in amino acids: CASSQGGSMDGYEQYF. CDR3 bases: TGTGCCAGCAGCCAAGGAGGGTCGATGGACGGCTACGAGCAGTACTTC.

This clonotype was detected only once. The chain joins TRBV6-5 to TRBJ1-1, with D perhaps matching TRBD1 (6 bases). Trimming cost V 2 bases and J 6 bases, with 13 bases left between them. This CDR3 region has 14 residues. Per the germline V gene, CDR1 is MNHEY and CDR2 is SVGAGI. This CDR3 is CASSYGSRGAEAFF. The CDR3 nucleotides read TGTGCCAGCAGTTACGGTTCCAGGGGTGCTGAAGCTTTCTTT.

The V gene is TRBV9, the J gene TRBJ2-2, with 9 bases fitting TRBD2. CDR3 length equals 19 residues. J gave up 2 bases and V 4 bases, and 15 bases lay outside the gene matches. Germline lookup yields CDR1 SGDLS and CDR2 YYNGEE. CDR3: CASSPVWGSLAGNTGELFF. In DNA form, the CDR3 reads TGTGCCAGCAGCCCCGTGTGGGGGAGTCTAGCGGGAAACACCGGGGAGCTGTTTTTT. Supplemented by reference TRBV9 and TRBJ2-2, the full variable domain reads DSGVTQTPKHLITATGQRVTLRCSPRSGDLSVYWYQQSLDQGLQFLIQYYNGEERAKGNILERFSAQQFPDLHSELNLSSLELGDSALYFCASSPVWGSLAGNTGELFFGEGSRLTVL.

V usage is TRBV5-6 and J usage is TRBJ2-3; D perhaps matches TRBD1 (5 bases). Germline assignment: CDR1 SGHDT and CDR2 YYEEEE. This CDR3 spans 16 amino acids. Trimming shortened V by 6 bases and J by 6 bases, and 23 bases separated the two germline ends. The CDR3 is CASNDLSRVRADTQYF. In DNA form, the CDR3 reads TGTGCCAGCAACGACCTTAGCAGGGTCAGAGCGGATACGCAGTATTTT.

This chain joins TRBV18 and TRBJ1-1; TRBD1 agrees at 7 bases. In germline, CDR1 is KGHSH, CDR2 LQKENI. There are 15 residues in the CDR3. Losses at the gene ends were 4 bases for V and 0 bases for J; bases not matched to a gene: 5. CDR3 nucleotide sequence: TGTGCCAGCTCACGAAGGACAGGAATGAACACTGAAGCTTTCTTT. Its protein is CASSRRTGMNTEAFF.

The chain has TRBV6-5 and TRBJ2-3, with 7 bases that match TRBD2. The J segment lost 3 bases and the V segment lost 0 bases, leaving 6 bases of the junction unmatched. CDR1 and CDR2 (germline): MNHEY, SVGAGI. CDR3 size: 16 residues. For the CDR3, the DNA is TGTGCCAGCAGTTACTCATGGGAGGGAACAACAGATACGCAGTATTTT. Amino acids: CASSYSWEGTTDTQYF.

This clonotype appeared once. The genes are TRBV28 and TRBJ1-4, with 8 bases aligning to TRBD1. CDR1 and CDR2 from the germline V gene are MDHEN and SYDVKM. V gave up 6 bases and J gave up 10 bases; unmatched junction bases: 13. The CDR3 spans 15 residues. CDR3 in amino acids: CASRTGDGVMRKLFF. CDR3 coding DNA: TGTGCCAGCAGGACAGGGGACGGGGTAATGAGAAAACTGTTTTTT.

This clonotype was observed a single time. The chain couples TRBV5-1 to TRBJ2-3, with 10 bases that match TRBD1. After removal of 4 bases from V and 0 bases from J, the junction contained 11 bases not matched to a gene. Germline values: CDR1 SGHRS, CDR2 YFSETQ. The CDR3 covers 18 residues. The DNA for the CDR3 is TGCGCCAGCAGCATGAATCCGGGACAGGGGTATAGCACAGATACGCAGTATTTT. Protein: CASSMNPGQGYSTDTQYF.

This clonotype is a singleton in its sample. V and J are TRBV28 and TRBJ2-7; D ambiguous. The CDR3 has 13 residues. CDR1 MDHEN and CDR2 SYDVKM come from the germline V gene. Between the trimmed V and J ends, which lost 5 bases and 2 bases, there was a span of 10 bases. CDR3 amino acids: CASSDAGTYEQYF. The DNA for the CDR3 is TGTGCCAGCAGTGACGCCGGAACCTACGAGCAGTACTTC. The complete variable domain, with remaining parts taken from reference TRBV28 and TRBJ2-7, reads DVKVTQSSRYLVKRTGEKVFLECVQDMDHENMFWYRQDPGLGLRLIYFSYDVKMKEKGDIPEGYSVSREKKERFSLILESASTNQTSMYLCASSDAGTYEQYFGPGTRLTVT.